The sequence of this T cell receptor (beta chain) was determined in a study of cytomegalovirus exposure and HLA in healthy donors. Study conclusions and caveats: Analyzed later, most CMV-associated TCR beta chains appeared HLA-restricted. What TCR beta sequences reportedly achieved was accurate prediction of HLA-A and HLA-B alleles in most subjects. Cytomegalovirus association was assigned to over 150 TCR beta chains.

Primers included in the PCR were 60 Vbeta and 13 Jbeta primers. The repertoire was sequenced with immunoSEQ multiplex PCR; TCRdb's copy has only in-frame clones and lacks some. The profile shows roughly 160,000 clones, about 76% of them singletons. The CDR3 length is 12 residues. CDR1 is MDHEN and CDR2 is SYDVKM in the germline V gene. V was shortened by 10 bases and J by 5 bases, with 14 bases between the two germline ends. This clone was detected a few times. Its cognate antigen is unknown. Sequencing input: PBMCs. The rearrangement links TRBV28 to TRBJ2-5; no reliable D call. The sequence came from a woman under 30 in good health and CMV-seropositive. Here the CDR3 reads CATSPDGETQYF. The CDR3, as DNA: TGTGCCACCTCACCTGACGGGGAGACCCAGTACTTC. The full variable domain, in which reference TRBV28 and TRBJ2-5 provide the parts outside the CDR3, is DVKVTQSSRYLVKRTGEKVFLECVQDMDHENMFWYRQDPGLGLRLIYFSYDVKMKEKGDIPEGYSVSREKKERFSLILESASTNQTSMYLCATSPDGETQYFGPGTRLLVL.